The 5 T cell receptor beta chains presented below share a single source sample, sequenced in a study of blood T cells in healthy people across ages. Primed by a sample-barcoded 5' primer and a J-beta primer mix, a second PCR proceeded for about 7 to 11 cycles. TCRdb itself ran the 5' RACE reads through MiXCR, one entry per CDR3 protein. Among hundreds of thousands of distinct CDR3 sequences listed, less than 35% were seen once. Source material: blood. The source of these receptors is a woman older than 75 in good health.

This clonotype was picked up many times. The J gene is TRBJ1-2, the V gene TRBV29-1, with a tentative D call TRBD1 (5 bases). CDR3 size: 11 residues. CDR1 and CDR2 (germline): SQVTM, ANQGSEA. Trimming left V 7 bases short and J 3 bases short, with 9 bases between. The CDR3 DNA follows: TGCAGCGGCGGAGGGGACTATGGCTACACCTTC. As protein: CSGGGDYGYTF.

This clonotype was recorded at least ten times. The gene calls are TRBV6-2 or TRBV6-3 and TRBJ2-7; D might be TRBD1 or TRBD2, each matching 5 bases. The CDR3 consists of 13 residues. Trimming pared 0 bases from V and 5 bases from J, leaving 8 bases between. Germline V gene sequence: CDR1 MNHEY, CDR2 SVGEGT. The CDR3 region is CASSYSGVHEQYF. The CDR3 DNA follows: TGTGCCAGCAGTTACTCGGGGGTACACGAGCAGTACTTC.

Note on this clonotype: A much larger clonotype is one base distant, so this may be a read error. The chain couples TRBV6-5 to TRBJ2-5, with 10 bases identical to TRBD1. The end of the DNA fits TRBJ2-7 better, so the J call may be wrong. Germline assignment: CDR1 MNHEY and CDR2 SVGAGI. The CDR3 sequence is 13 residues long. The CDR3 reads CASGRDRGREQYF. The CDR3 region has the DNA TGTGCCAGCGGCCGGGACAGGGGACGCGAGCAGTACTTC.

Of note for this clonotype: A much larger clone differs by one base, so this may be a read error. The chain combines TRBV10-2 with TRBJ2-7; 11 bases line up with TRBD2. This CDR3 comprises 16 residues. J lost 7 bases, V lost 0 bases, and 8 bases had no gene match. From germline, CDR1 is WSHSY and CDR2 SAAADI. CDR3 sequence reads: CASSESTSGVVDEQYF. The CDR3 DNA reads as TGCGCCAGCAGTGAGTCGACTAGCGGGGTAGTAGATGAGCAGTACTTC.

This clonotype has a count of ten or more. The gene calls are TRBV7-8 and TRBJ1-2; D might be TRBD1 (6 bases). Trimming cost V 4 bases and J 4 bases, with 25 bases left between them. CDR1 and CDR2 (germline): SGHVS, FQNEAQ. The CDR3 has 18 amino acids. The CDR3 DNA follows: TGTGCCAGCAGCTCGAGCCGGGGGGGCAGGTCTCTAGGCTATGGCTACACCTTC. This encodes CASSSSRGGRSLGYGYTF.